Listed here are 25 T cell receptor beta chains from one sample, sequenced in a study of shared clonotypes between healthy human individuals. CD45RO-negative CD8 cells positively selected for CCR7 made up the naive population, which excluded terminally differentiated effector memory CD45RA+ cells. Using immunoSEQ multiplex PCR, the repertoire was profiled, and TCRdb retains in-frame clones only, with some absent. The sample records more than 550,000 clones, about 90% being singletons. The sequenced material came from naive CD8+ T cells sorted from blood. These receptors were taken from a man younger than 40 in good health.

This clone occurred once. The chain employs TRBV9 and TRBJ2-7; TRBD1 aligns across 9 bases. The germline gives CDR1 SGDLS, CDR2 YYNGEE. With V trimmed by 4 bases and J by 2 bases, 4 bases remained unmatched. The CDR3 is made up of 14 amino acids. The CDR3: CASSLGTGPYEQYF. The CDR3 DNA is TGTGCCAGCAGCCTCGGGACAGGGCCCTACGAGCAGTACTTC.

CDR3 loop: CASSLFGLNPDTQYF. The CDR3 region has the DNA TGTGCCAGCAGCTTATTCGGACTAAACCCAGATACGCAGTATTTT. V gene TRBV7-2 combines with J gene TRBJ2-3; perhaps TRBD2 as D (6 bases). Germline V lookup: CDR1 SGHTA, CDR2 FQGNSA. The CDR3 sequence is 15 residues long. V shed 2 bases and J shed 4 bases, with 13 bases lying between them. The full variable domain, completed using reference TRBV7-2 and TRBJ2-3, is GAGVSQSPSNKVTEKGKDVELRCDPISGHTALYWYRQSLGQGLEFLIYFQGNSAPDKSGLPSDRFSAERTGGSVSTLTIQRTQQEDSAVYLCASSLFGLNPDTQYFGPGTRLTVL.

The chain recombines TRBV27 with TRBJ1-1; D is unresolved. V was shortened by 3 bases and J by 1 base, with 6 bases between the two germline ends. The CDR3 runs 13 residues. Germline lookup yields CDR1 MNHEY and CDR2 SMNVEV (reference sequence). DNA for the CDR3: TGTGCCAGCAGTTTTCTCCCGAACACTGAAGCTTTCTTT. Translated, it gives CASSFLPNTEAFF.

Here the CDR3 reads CASSPLRGSDEQFF. The DNA for the CDR3 is TGCGCCAGCAGCCCGCTCCGGGGTAGCGATGAGCAGTTCTTC. The genes are TRBV4-3 and TRBJ2-1; tentatively, D is TRBD2 (5 bases). The CDR3 totals 14 residues. Germline V lookup: CDR1 LGHNA, CDR2 YSLEER. The V end was cut by 4 bases, the J end by 8 bases, with 15 bases between.

The chain employs TRBV11-2 and TRBJ1-2; possibly TRBD1 for D (5 bases). V lost 5 bases and J lost 4, with 14 bases in between. This CDR3 spans 14 amino acids. In germline, CDR1 is SGHAT, CDR2 FQNNGV. The CDR3 coding sequence is TGTGCCAGCAGCACCCGGGACGGCCCCTATGGCTACACCTTC. The encoded protein is CASSTRDGPYGYTF. Filled out from reference TRBV11-2 and TRBJ1-2, the complete variable domain reads EAGVAQSPRYKIIEKRQSVAFWCNPISGHATLYWYQQILGQGPKLLIQFQNNGVVDDSQLPKDRFSAERLKGVDSTLKIQPAKLEDSAVYLCASSTRDGPYGYTFGSGTRLTVV.

This chain uses TRBV7-9 with TRBJ1-2; TRBD1 agrees at 9 bases. The ends lost 5 bases at V and 3 bases at J; junction bases unmatched: 7. The CDR3 extends over 15 amino acids. Per the germline V gene, CDR1 is SEHNR and CDR2 is FQNEAQ (reference sequence). CDR3 sequence (DNA): TGTGCCAGCAGCACCAGACAGGGGGTTCACTATGGCTACACCTTC. Its translation is CASSTRQGVHYGYTF.

V and J are TRBV4-1 and TRBJ2-7, with D tentatively TRBD1 (6 bases). The germline V gene encodes CDR1 MGHRA and CDR2 YSYEKL. The CDR3 covers 15 residues. V was pared by 2 bases and J by 3 bases, with 14 bases between. The CDR3 region has the DNA TGCGCCAGCAGCCAATCTACCGGACAGTACTACGAGCAGTACTTC. Its translation is CASSQSTGQYYEQYF.

This chain links TRBV7-9 with TRBJ2-5; 9 nucleotides align to TRBD1. The CDR3 runs to 16 residues. Germline CDR1 and CDR2: SEHNR and FQNEAQ (reference sequence). Germline trimming cut 5 bases from V and 5 bases from J; bases unmatched to any gene: 12. In DNA, the CDR3 is TGTGCCAGCAGCCGCTGGGACAGGGCCGACGGGGAGACCCAGTACTTC. Translated, it gives CASSRWDRADGETQYF. Variable domain in full (rest from reference TRBV7-9 and TRBJ2-5): DTGVSQNPRHKITKRGQNVTFRCDPISEHNRLYWYRQTLGQGPEFLTYFQNEAQLEKSRLLSDRFSAERPKGSFSTLEIQRTEQGDSAMYLCASSRWDRADGETQYFGPGTRLLVL.

This clone occurred once. The chain combines TRBV2 with TRBJ2-1; no clear D. This CDR3 is built from 14 residues. The V end lost 2 bases, the J end lost 13 bases, and 18 bases lay between the germline ends. Per the germline V gene, CDR1 is SNHLY and CDR2 is FYNNEI. The CDR3 nucleotides read TGTGCCAGCAGTGAATTTATAGATGGGCGGAACCAGTTCTTC. Its translation is CASSEFIDGRNQFF.

The chain employs TRBV7-8 and TRBJ2-7; D gene unclear. The germline V gene encodes CDR1 SGHVS and CDR2 FQNEAQ. V dropped 5 bases and J dropped 6 bases, with 8 bases sitting between them. CDR3 length: 11 amino acids. The CDR3 DNA is TGTGCCAGCAGCCCCTACCGCGAGCAGTACTTC. Translating it yields CASSPYREQYF.

This chain connects TRBV7-9 to TRBJ2-6; D unresolved. Germline V CDR1 and CDR2: SEHNR, FQNEAQ (reference sequence). V lost 4 bases to trimming and J lost 2 bases, with 9 bases between them. CDR3 size: 15 residues. The CDR3 sequence: CASSYNVPGANVLTF. For the CDR3, the DNA is TGTGCCAGCAGCTATAATGTGCCTGGGGCCAACGTCCTGACTTTC. The full variable domain, rest sourced from reference TRBV7-9 and TRBJ2-6, is DTGVSQNPRHKITKRGQNVTFRCDPISEHNRLYWYRQTLGQGPEFLTYFQNEAQLEKSRLLSDRFSAERPKGSFSTLEIQRTEQGDSAMYLCASSYNVPGANVLTFGAGSRLTVL.

The CDR3 protein is CASSLRTGIYGYTF. CDR3 nucleotides: TGTGCCAGCAGTTTAAGGACAGGGATTTATGGCTACACCTTC. This chain uses TRBV27 with TRBJ1-2; 8 bases map to TRBD1. V lost 2 bases and J lost 5; bases outside the gene matches: 4. Germline assignment: CDR1 MNHEY and CDR2 SMNVEV (reference sequence). The CDR3 consists of 14 residues.

V gene TRBV27 combines with J gene TRBJ1-4, with no clear D. V gave up 2 bases and J gave up 2 bases, with 6 bases separating them. The CDR3 is made up of 14 amino acids. From germline, CDR1 is MNHEY and CDR2 SMNVEV (reference sequence). The CDR3 coding sequence is TGTGCCAGCAGTTTAAGAGGGACTAATGAAAAACTGTTTTTT. Translating it yields CASSLRGTNEKLFF.

This chain connects TRBV7-7 to TRBJ2-1; 9 bases line up with TRBD2. Per the germline V gene, CDR1 is SSHAT and CDR2 is FNYEAQ (reference sequence). Trimming removed 4 bases from V and 10 bases from J; junction bases left unmatched: 5. The CDR3 is made up of 13 amino acids. CDR3 nucleotide sequence: TGTGCCAGCAGCTGGGGACTAGCAGAAGAGCAGTTCTTC. Its protein is CASSWGLAEEQFF.

This rearrangement joins TRBV10-2 to TRBJ2-3; tentative D call: TRBD2 (6 bases). Germline CDR1 reads WSHSY; CDR2 reads SAAADI. With 6 bases removed from V and 4 bases from J, the gap between germline ends came to 14 bases. This CDR3 contains 14 residues. CDR3 in DNA: TGCGCCAGCAGGGAGGAGGGATATCCAGATACGCAGTATTTT. Amino acid sequence: CASREEGYPDTQYF.

The J gene is TRBJ2-1, the V gene TRBV15; TRBD1 aligns across 8 bases. CDR3 length equals 16 residues. The germline CDR1 and CDR2 sequences are LNHNV and YYDKDF (reference sequence). Trimming at V came to 8 bases and at J to 8 bases, leaving 17 bases not matched to a gene. CDR3 sequence reads: CATSRKAGGPKDEQFF. CDR3 sequence (DNA): TGTGCCACCTCAAGGAAGGCAGGGGGCCCTAAGGATGAGCAGTTCTTC.

The chain is built from TRBV21-1 and TRBJ2-1; TRBD2, the table's D call, lacks a check against the DNA. TRBV21-1 is noted as a pseudogene. CDR3 length: 18 residues. This chain's CDR3 is CASSKLTPSGPVYNEQFF. The DNA for the CDR3 is TGTGCCAGCAGCAAACTAACTCCTAGCGGCCCTGTCTACAATGAGCAGTTCTTC.

The gene calls are TRBV2 and TRBJ2-7; no clear D gene. The CDR3 is 16 amino acids. Germline-derived CDR1 and CDR2 are SNHLY and FYNNEI. Deletions cut 2 bases from V and 0 bases from J, with 14 bases between. CDR3 DNA: TGTGCCAGCAGTGAATCAATCACAGCCCTCTCCTACGAGCAGTACTTC. Amino acids: CASSESITALSYEQYF.

The chain uses TRBV6-4 and TRBJ2-3, with 8 positions matching TRBD2. The CDR3 length is 16 residues. V lost 0 bases, J lost 3 bases, and 5 bases stayed unmatched. CDR1 is MRHNA, CDR2 SNTAGT, per germline. This CDR3 is CASSDSKRGMTDTQYF. CDR3 bases: TGTGCCAGCAGTGACTCGAAGCGGGGGATGACAGATACGCAGTATTTT.

The rearrangement uses TRBV7-9 and TRBJ2-1, with D hard to call. The V gene lost 5 bases and the J gene lost 4 bases, with 21 bases spanning the gap. Looked up from germline, CDR1 is SEHNR and CDR2 is FQNEAQ (reference sequence). The CDR3 runs 17 residues. The CDR3 DNA sequence: TGTGCCAGCAGCCCAAGACTCGTAACCGACCAATACAATGAGCAGTTCTTC. Its protein product is CASSPRLVTDQYNEQFF.

In this sample, this clone turned up once. The CDR3 nucleotides are TGTGCCAGCAGCTTGCGAGGGTTTCATGAGCAGTTCTTC. Amino acid sequence: CASSLRGFHEQFF. The chain joins TRBV7-2 to TRBJ2-1; a weak D match, TRBD2 (5 bases). This CDR3 spans 13 amino acids. Between the trimmed V and J ends, which lost 3 bases and 8 bases, there was a span of 11 bases. Germline-derived CDR1 and CDR2 are SGHTA and FQGNSA.

This chain links TRBV5-5 with TRBJ2-7, with a weak D call TRBD1 (6 bases). Trimming pared 1 base from V and 4 bases from J, leaving 12 bases between. The germline V gene encodes CDR1 SGHKS and CDR2 YYEKEE (reference sequence). The CDR3 sequence is 14 residues long. DNA for the CDR3: TGTGCCAGCAGCTTGACAGGCACAGGGTACGAGCAGTACTTC. It encodes CASSLTGTGYEQYF.

This chain uses TRBV7-8 with TRBJ2-7; D uncertain. The ends were cut back, 2 bases at V and 1 base at J, with 9 bases in the middle. Germline V gene data show CDR1 as SGHVS and CDR2 as FQNEAQ. CDR3 length: 14 residues. The chain's CDR3 is CASSLMTESYEQYF. The CDR3 coding sequence is TGTGCCAGCAGCTTAATGACGGAGTCCTACGAGCAGTACTTC.

V gene TRBV28 combines with J gene TRBJ1-1; D is perhaps TRBD1 (5 bases). V lost 1 base and J lost 0, with 15 bases in between. The CDR3 sequence is 17 residues long. Germline CDR1 reads MDHEN; CDR2 reads SYDVKM. The DNA for the CDR3 is TGTGCCAGCAGTTTATTGGAACCGGGACGGATGAACACTGAAGCTTTCTTT. Residues: CASSLLEPGRMNTEAFF.

The chain uses TRBV28 and TRBJ2-1; no clear D gene. The CDR3 totals 14 residues. Between the trimmed V and J ends, which lost 3 bases and 9 bases, there was a span of 15 bases. Germline CDR1 is MDHEN and CDR2 is SYDVKM. CDR3 sequence: CASSFRSLLGEQFF. CDR3 in DNA: TGTGCCAGCAGTTTTAGGTCTTTGCTGGGTGAGCAGTTCTTC.